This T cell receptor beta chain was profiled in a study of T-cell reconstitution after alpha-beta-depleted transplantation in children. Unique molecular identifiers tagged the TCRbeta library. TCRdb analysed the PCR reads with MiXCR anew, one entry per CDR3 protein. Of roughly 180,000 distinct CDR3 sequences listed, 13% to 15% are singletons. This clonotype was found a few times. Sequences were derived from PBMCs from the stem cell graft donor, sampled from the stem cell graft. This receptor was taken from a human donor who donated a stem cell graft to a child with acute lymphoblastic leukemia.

The CDR3, as DNA: TGTGCCAGCAGTCCTGACCGGATAATTATTCAGCCCCAGCATTTT. It translates to CASSPDRIIIQPQHF. This chain connects TRBV6-2 or TRBV6-3 to TRBJ1-5; no clear D. The V gene's germline CDR1 is MNHEY and CDR2 SVGEGT. The CDR3 runs 15 residues. V lost 5 bases and J lost 6, with 17 bases in between.